The sequence of this TCR beta chain was determined in a study of shared clonotypes between healthy human individuals. The donors were adults (healthy and HIV-negative) with no recent acute infections or vaccinations. Negatively enriched CD4+ T cells were divided by CD45RA into naive and memory. Using immunoSEQ multiplex PCR, the repertoire was profiled, and TCRdb retains in-frame clones only, with some absent. The table shows more than 2 million clones, with approximately 95% occurring only once. Points from the study as a whole: Naive subsets generally had larger estimated richness than memory subsets.

In its sample, this clone was seen once. Antigen: not known. The CDR3 runs to 16 residues. The V and J ends lost 4 bases and 5 bases, in that order; junction bases with no gene match: 12. From germline, CDR1 is MNHEY and CDR2 SVGAGI. The chain couples TRBV6-5 to TRBJ2-5, with 8 bases matching TRBD2. The receptor was isolated from a man younger than 35 in good health. Sequenced material: naive CD4+ T cells sorted from blood. Documented subset: CD45RA+ positively selected. CDR3 DNA sequence: TGTGCCAGCAGTTCGTCGGCGGGCGGGGGGATGGAGACCCAGTACTTC. It translates to CASSSSAGGGMETQYF.